Each of the 8 T cell receptor beta chains below was sequenced from the same sample in a study of cytomegalovirus exposure and HLA in healthy donors. PCR involved 60 Vbeta and 13 Jbeta primers. Clones were sequenced by immunoSEQ multiplex PCR, and TCRdb holds only the in-frame ones, with some missing. The sample gives roughly 180,000 clones, 78% of which show up once; about 2.6% is in the top ten. Sequencing used PBMCs. Every receptor here comes from a female donor in good health and CMV-seronegative.

This clone was seen only a few times. The rearrangement links TRBV15 to TRBJ2-7; 9 bases match TRBD1. J lost 4 bases, V lost 1 base, and 2 bases had no gene match. Germline CDR1 reads LNHNV; CDR2 reads YYDKDF (reference sequence). This CDR3 comprises 14 residues. CDR3 residues: CATSRATGGYEQYF. CDR3 DNA sequence: TGTGCCACCAGCAGAGCGACAGGGGGGTACGAGCAGTACTTC.

The chain joins TRBV11-2 to TRBJ1-2; TRBD1 aligns across 7 bases. CDR1 is SGHAT and CDR2 is FQNNGV in the germline V gene. The CDR3 loop spans 17 amino acids. The trim removed 4 bases at V and 0 bases at J, leaving 11 bases unmatched. The CDR3 loop is CASSSIGGQSTNYGYTF. The CDR3 bases are TGTGCCAGCAGCTCAATTGGGGGACAGTCAACTAACTATGGCTACACCTTC.

The rearrangement links TRBV29-1 to TRBJ2-1, with TRBD2 as a possible D gene (6 bases). Per the germline V gene, CDR1 is SQVTM and CDR2 is ANQGSEA. The CDR3 is 14 residues long. The V end lost 5 bases, the J end lost 3 bases, and 14 bases lay between the germline ends. As DNA, the CDR3 is TGCAGCGTTATCAAGCGGGCAAACTACAATGAGCAGTTCTTC. Its translation: CSVIKRANYNEQFF.

This chain connects TRBV6-4 to TRBJ2-3, with D possibly matching TRBD2 (5 bases). The V and J ends lost 3 bases and 1 base respectively, with 11 bases between them. This CDR3 is built from 15 residues. CDR1 and CDR2 (germline): MRHNA, SNTAGT. The CDR3 protein is CASSESTRGTDTQYF. CDR3 in DNA: TGTGCCAGCAGTGAATCCACTAGGGGCACAGATACGCAGTATTTT.

This sequence joins TRBV6-1 and TRBJ1-3, with 9 bases matching TRBD1. CDR1 and CDR2 from the germline V gene are MNHNS and SASEGT. The CDR3 length is 15 residues. The V and J ends lost 10 bases and 4 bases, in that order; junction bases with no gene match: 11. The CDR3 bases are TGTGCCACCACCTCGGGACAGGGTCCCGGAAACACCATATATTTT. It is translated as CATTSGQGPGNTIYF.

The rearrangement links TRBV19 to TRBJ1-6; a possible D gene is TRBD1 (5 bases). The CDR3 totals 15 residues. Germline V CDR1 and CDR2: LNHDA, SQIVND (reference sequence). The germline V and J ends were trimmed by 7 bases and 5 bases, with 15 bases remaining between them. The CDR3 nucleotides are TGTGCCAGTAAGGTTTACTCCAGGGATAATTCACCCCTCCACTTT. Its protein is CASKVYSRDNSPLHF.

This clone was observed once. V and J are TRBV12-5 and TRBJ2-7; weak D call: TRBD1 (5 bases). This CDR3 contains 15 residues. Germline-derived CDR1 and CDR2 are LGHNT and FRNRAP. The V end was cut by 4 bases, the J end by 0 bases, with 13 bases between. The CDR3 sequence: CASGSVQARSYEQYF. The DNA of the CDR3 is TGTGCTAGTGGTTCAGTACAGGCTCGCTCCTACGAGCAGTACTTC. Variable domain in full (rest from reference TRBV12-5 and TRBJ2-7): DARVTQTPRHKVTEMGQEVTMRCQPILGHNTVFWYRQTMMQGLELLAYFRNRAPLDDSGMPKDRFSAEMPDATLATLKIQPSEPRDSAVYFCASGSVQARSYEQYFGPGTRLTVT.

A word on this clone: Different DNA sequences within this sample yield the same CDR3. The genes are TRBV27 and TRBJ2-2, with TRBD2 matching 7 bases. The junction had 7 bases not matched to a gene; V was cut back by 5 bases and J by 7 bases. Germline lookup yields CDR1 MNHEY and CDR2 SMNVEV (reference sequence). The CDR3 extends over 14 amino acids. The CDR3 region is CASSLLAGSGELFF. CDR3 in DNA: TGTGCCAGCAGTCTGTTAGCGGGTAGCGGGGAGCTGTTTTTT.